This is a list of T cell receptor beta chains from one sample in a study of vaccination effects on CD4 cells after COVID-19. Clones were sequenced by immunoSEQ multiplex PCR, and TCRdb holds only the in-frame ones, with some missing. Among about 80,000 clones, roughly 80% were seen once, and the ten largest hold over 0.95%. These receptors' antigens are unknown. The input for sequencing was CD4+ T cells from PBMCs cultured with HCoV-OC43 spike peptides, taken after COVID-19 vaccination. The receptors originated from a human donor who received a COVID-19 vaccine. CDR3s include the opening cysteine and the closing phenylalanine or tryptophan.

j_gene: TRBJ2-3; v_gene: TRBV24-1; CDR3aa: CATSYGTDTQYF
j_gene: TRBJ2-3; v_gene: TRBV5-6; CDR3aa: CASSPTSGGGRDTQYF
j_gene: TRBJ1-1; v_gene: TRBV5-1; CDR3aa: CASSLDIRNTEAFF
j_gene: TRBJ2-2; v_gene: TRBV6-6; CDR3aa: CASSYLGDDGELFF
j_gene: TRBJ2-3; v_gene: TRBV11-3; CDR3aa: CASSLGRGRDTQYF
j_gene: TRBJ2-1; v_gene: TRBV5-6; CDR3aa: CASSSRLGLVYEQFF
j_gene: TRBJ2-2; v_gene: TRBV18; CDR3aa: CASLTIIGTDSNTGELFF
j_gene: TRBJ1-1; v_gene: TRBV19; CDR3aa: CASSSTVRTEAFF
j_gene: TRBJ2-1; v_gene: TRBV5-6; CDR3aa: CASSEGGYPYNEQFF
j_gene: TRBJ1-1; v_gene: TRBV7-3; CDR3aa: CASSFDRGEAFF
j_gene: TRBJ2-1; v_gene: TRBV19; CDR3aa: CASSIKTGAWEQFF
j_gene: TRBJ1-5; v_gene: TRBV7-8; CDR3aa: CASSLNRGDQPQHF
j_gene: TRBJ1-4; v_gene: TRBV2; CDR3aa: CASSMVGAQEKLFF
j_gene: TRBJ2-5; v_gene: TRBV10-2; CDR3aa: CASSEFNPRDRYQETQYF
j_gene: TRBJ1-1; v_gene: TRBV7-8; CDR3aa: CASSSLRGRSEAFF
j_gene: TRBJ2-3; v_gene: TRBV4-3; CDR3aa: CASSRQAAGQDTDTQYF
j_gene: TRBJ2-6; v_gene: TRBV2; CDR3aa: CASSPLLPGANVLTF
j_gene: TRBJ2-1; v_gene: TRBV4-1; CDR3aa: CASSQDSQSYNEQFF
j_gene: TRBJ2-4; v_gene: TRBV9; CDR3aa: CASSPSPTSEDIQYF
j_gene: TRBJ1-5; v_gene: TRBV5-1; CDR3aa: CASSLAGGQPQHF
j_gene: TRBJ1-3; v_gene: TRBV7-9; CDR3aa: CASSSGSGDPSRSGNTIYF